This T cell receptor beta chain comes out of a study of radiation and T cells in renal cell carcinoma. As for the study in general: Nephrectomy followed 15 Gy stereotactic body radiation by 4 weeks. Findings and limits, study-wide: Top tumor clonotypes rose in blood 2 weeks post-radiation, then contracted. Without pretreatment biopsies, baseline tumor clonotype presence was undetermined.

Described time point: baseline pretreatment blood. This sample's treatment: 15 Gy SBRT to primary tumor, nephrectomy 4 weeks later. Radiation-treated patients gave blood at baseline, week 2 and week 4. TCRdb's table, derived via immunoSEQ multiplex PCR, lists solely in-frame clones and lacks some. The sample includes about 61,000 clones, roughly 79% seen only once; the top ten take less than 7.5%. Per germline, CDR1 KGHSH and CDR2 LQKENI. The CDR3 length is 15 residues. V shed 5 bases and J shed 0 bases, with 11 bases lying between them. With regard to this clone: As yet, its antigen is unknown.

The starting material was blood, obtained from a patient whose treatment included radiotherapy and nephrectomy. This receptor was taken from a man aged 55 to 70 with renal cell carcinoma. The rearrangement links TRBV18 to TRBJ1-3, with a weak D call TRBD1 (5 bases). The CDR3 is CASSGTAVSGNTIYF. In nucleotides, the CDR3 is TGTGCCAGCTCAGGGACGGCCGTCTCTGGAAACACCATATATTTT. The variable domain in full, completed from reference TRBV18 and TRBJ1-3, reads NAGVMQNPRHLVRRRGQEARLRCSPMKGHSHVYWYRQLPEEGLKFMVYLQKENIIDESGMPKERFSAEFPKEGPSILRIQQVVRGDSAAYFCASSGTAVSGNTIYFGEGSWLTVV.